This T cell receptor (beta chain) was found in a study of identical twins. The CDR3 extends over 17 amino acids. Trimming cost V 4 bases and J 3 bases; bases outside gene matches: 11. Germline CDR1 is SEHNR and CDR2 is FQNEAQ (reference sequence). This clonotype was detected a few times. Antigen specificity is unknown. In TCRdb, the 5' RACE reads were re-called with MiXCR into one record per CDR3 protein. Among approximately 470,000 distinct CDR3 sequences, 14% were seen once, and the ten largest hold over 0.5%. Points from the study as a whole: Memory repertoires showed no such pattern, whereas abundant cord blood beta clonotypes carried fewer insertions. Part of the zero-insertion signal could reflect confounding by invariant MAIT and iNKT cells.

This sample also belongs to another study, concerning yellow fever vaccine responses in identical twins.

The sequencing input was CD4+ T cells sorted from blood. This TCR derives from a woman younger than 35 in good health. The chain combines TRBV7-9 with TRBJ2-3; 9 nucleotides agree with TRBD2. CDR3 region: CASSYRGAGGLTDTQYF. CDR3 DNA: TGTGCCAGCAGCTACAGGGGTGCGGGAGGGCTGACAGATACGCAGTATTTT. Full variable domain (outside the CDR3, taken from reference TRBV7-9 and TRBJ2-3): DTGVSQNPRHKITKRGQNVTFRCDPISEHNRLYWYRQTLGQGPEFLTYFQNEAQLEKSRLLSDRFSAERPKGSFSTLEIQRTEQGDSAMYLCASSYRGAGGLTDTQYFGPGTRLTVL.